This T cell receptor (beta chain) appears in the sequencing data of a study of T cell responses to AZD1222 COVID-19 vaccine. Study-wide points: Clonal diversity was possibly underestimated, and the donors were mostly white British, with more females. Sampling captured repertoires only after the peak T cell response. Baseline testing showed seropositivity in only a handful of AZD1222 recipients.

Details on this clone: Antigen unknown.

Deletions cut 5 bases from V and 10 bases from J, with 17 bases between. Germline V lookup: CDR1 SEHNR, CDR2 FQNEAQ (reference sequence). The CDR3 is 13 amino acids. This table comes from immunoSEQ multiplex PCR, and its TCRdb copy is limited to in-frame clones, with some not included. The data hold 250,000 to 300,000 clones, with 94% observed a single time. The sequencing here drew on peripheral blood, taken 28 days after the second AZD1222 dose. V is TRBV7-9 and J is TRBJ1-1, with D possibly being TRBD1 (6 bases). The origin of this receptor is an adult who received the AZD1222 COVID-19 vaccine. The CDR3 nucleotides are TGTGCCAGCAGCCCCGGAACGGGGGCGCGAGCTTTCTTT. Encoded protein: CASSPGTGARAFF.